The 22 T cell receptor beta chains below all came from one sample that was sequenced in a study of OX40 agonist ivuxolimab in advanced cancers. TCRdb's table, derived via immunoSEQ multiplex PCR, lists solely in-frame clones and lacks some. This sample yields tens of thousands of clones, of which 91% are seen a single time; about 0.3% belongs to the top ten. The input for sequencing was CD4+ or CD8+ T cells sorted from blood, taken in a trial of the OX40 agonist ivuxolimab. These receptors were obtained from an adult with an advanced solid tumor such as melanoma, head and neck, liver or kidney cancer.

The chain is built from TRBV15 and TRBJ1-2; 8 bases fit TRBD1. The V segment lost 5 bases and the J segment 6 bases; nucleotides outside the gene matches: 5. The CDR3 length is 13 residues. CDR1 and CDR2 (germline): LNHNV, YYDKDF (reference sequence). Here the CDR3 DNA reads TGTGCCACCAGCCTAAGGACAGGGAATGGCTACACCTTC. It specifies CATSLRTGNGYTF.

The genes are TRBV15 and TRBJ2-1; 7 nucleotides match TRBD2. With V trimmed by 5 bases and J by 4 bases, 5 bases remained unmatched. This CDR3 region has 14 residues. CDR1 LNHNV and CDR2 YYDKDF come from the germline V gene (reference sequence). The CDR3 here is CATSGAGEYNEQFF. Written as DNA, the CDR3 is TGTGCCACCAGCGGCGCGGGAGAGTACAATGAGCAGTTCTTC. Combining the CDR3 with reference TRBV15 and TRBJ2-1 gives the whole variable domain DAMVIQNPRYQVTQFGKPVTLSCSQTLNHNVMYWYQQKSSQAPKLLFHYYDKDFNNEADTPDNFQSRRPNTSFCFLDIRSPGLGDTAMYLCATSGAGEYNEQFFGPGTRLTVL.

The chain links TRBV7-9 to TRBJ2-1; D possibly corresponds to TRBD1 (6 bases). The ends were cut back, 0 bases at V and 15 bases at J, with 15 bases in the middle. This CDR3 is built from 13 residues. CDR1 is SEHNR and CDR2 is FQNEAQ in the germline V gene (reference sequence). CDR3 region: CASSLANRDQRFF. Here the CDR3 DNA reads TGTGCCAGCAGCTTAGCGAACAGGGACCAGCGGTTCTTC.

This rearrangement joins TRBV7-9 to TRBJ2-1, with TRBD2 identical over 9 bases. This CDR3 region has 15 residues. Germline trimming cut 4 bases from V and 8 bases from J; bases unmatched to any gene: 9. The V gene's germline CDR1 is SEHNR and CDR2 FQNEAQ (reference sequence). The CDR3 DNA sequence: TGTGCCAGCAGCTCTCTTGGTTGGACTAGCGATGAGCAGTTCTTC. This encodes CASSSLGWTSDEQFF.

The gene calls are TRBV28 and TRBJ1-2; 10 bases line up with TRBD1. Germline CDR1 is MDHEN and CDR2 is SYDVKM. V lost 9 bases, J lost 2 bases, and 9 bases stayed unmatched. The CDR3 is 15 residues long. The DNA of the CDR3 is TGTGCCAGTACAGTCCCGGGACAGGGGAACTATGGCTACACCTTC. The encoded protein is CASTVPGQGNYGYTF.

The rearrangement uses TRBV6-1 and TRBJ1-1; D is unresolved. The germline V and J ends were trimmed by 0 bases and 10 bases, with 21 bases remaining between them. This CDR3 contains 16 residues. From germline, CDR1 is MNHNS and CDR2 SASEGT. In nucleotides, the CDR3 is TGTGCCAGCAGTGAAGCGCTAGTAGGAGACCTACGAGGAGCTTTCTTT. Residues: CASSEALVGDLRGAFF.

The sample holds a few counts of this clone. This chain connects TRBV5-1 to TRBJ2-2, with 10 nucleotides matching TRBD2. Trimming removed 1 base from V and 0 bases from J; junction bases left unmatched: 6. Germline V gives CDR1 SGHRS, CDR2 YFSETQ. The CDR3 covers 18 residues. This CDR3 reads CASSLRLAGASNTGELFF. Here the CDR3 DNA reads TGCGCCAGCAGCTTGCGGCTAGCGGGGGCCTCGAACACCGGGGAGCTGTTTTTT.

The CDR3 DNA is TGTGCCAGCAGCCAACTTCGGACAGAATGGGGATACACTGAAGCTTTCTTT. It codes for CASSQLRTEWGYTEAFF. The chain carries TRBV7-9 and TRBJ1-1; maybe TRBD1 (6 bases). V dropped 5 bases and J dropped 3 bases, with 22 bases sitting between them. Germline assignment: CDR1 SEHNR and CDR2 FQNEAQ (reference sequence). The CDR3 consists of 17 residues.

The chain carries TRBV7-3 and TRBJ2-1, with D tentatively TRBD2 (6 bases). The CDR3 runs 16 residues. With 5 bases removed from V and 6 bases from J, the gap between germline ends came to 20 bases. Germline-derived CDR1 and CDR2 are SGHTA and FQGTGA. The CDR3 reads CASSPKGLSGGNEQFF. The CDR3 nucleotides read TGTGCCAGCAGCCCTAAGGGACTCTCCGGTGGCAATGAGCAGTTCTTC.

The chain is built from TRBV18 and TRBJ1-4, with TRBD1 matching over 9 bases. Trimming at V came to 3 bases and at J to 5 bases, leaving 1 base not matched to a gene. Germline lookup yields CDR1 KGHSH and CDR2 LQKENI. CDR3 length: 14 residues. CDR3 region: CASSPGQGNEKLFF. For the CDR3, the DNA is TGTGCCAGCTCACCGGGACAGGGAAATGAAAAACTGTTTTTT.

This clone appeared once. The rearrangement uses TRBV4-1 and TRBJ2-3; D unclear. The CDR3 spans 15 residues. Germline V CDR1 and CDR2: MGHRA, YSYEKL. Trimming shortened V by 4 bases and J by 4 bases, and 15 bases separated the two germline ends. The CDR3 protein is CASSLAWSRADTQYF. As DNA, the CDR3 is TGCGCCAGCAGCCTTGCTTGGAGTCGGGCAGATACGCAGTATTTT.

With regard to this clone: Other DNA sequences in the same sample also yield this CDR3. This chain's CDR3 is CASSELTSGASTDTQYF. Written as DNA, the CDR3 is TGTGCCAGCAGTGAATTGACTAGCGGGGCTAGCACAGATACGCAGTATTTT. This chain connects TRBV2 to TRBJ2-3, with 11 bases matching TRBD2. CDR1 is SNHLY, CDR2 FYNNEI, per germline. Trimming took 2 bases from V and 0 from J; bases not matched to a gene: 4. The CDR3 loop spans 17 amino acids.

On this clone: Different DNA sequences within this sample yield the same CDR3. The chain recombines TRBV6-5 with TRBJ1-5, with D tentatively TRBD1 (5 bases). CDR3 length: 14 amino acids. The germline V gene has CDR1 MNHEY and CDR2 SVGAGI. The V and J ends lost 2 bases and 7 bases respectively, with 12 bases between them. The DNA of the CDR3 is TGTGCCAGCAGTTACGGGCAGGGAAGCCAGCCCCAGCATTTT. Translating it yields CASSYGQGSQPQHF.

This chain links TRBV9 with TRBJ2-5, with D possibly TRBD2 on 6 matching bases. The CDR3 sequence is 16 residues long. Germline V CDR1 and CDR2: SGDLS, YYNGEE. Trimming shortened V by 0 bases and J by 5 bases, and 17 bases separated the two germline ends. This chain's CDR3 is CASSVGRGVLGETQYF. The CDR3 region has the DNA TGTGCCAGCAGCGTAGGGCGGGGTGTTTTGGGGGAGACCCAGTACTTC.

Turning to this clone: This specimen includes other DNA sequences encoding the same CDR3. The genes are TRBV5-1 and TRBJ2-1; 9 nucleotides match TRBD2. V trimming: 0 bases; J trimming: 3 bases; junction bases outside the gene matches: 4. Germline V lookup: CDR1 SGHRS, CDR2 YFSETQ. This CDR3 is 16 amino acids long. CDR3 DNA sequence: TGCGCCAGCAGCTTGGGAGCGGGAGGTGGCTACAATGAGCAGTTCTTC. Encoded protein: CASSLGAGGGYNEQFF.

The chain joins TRBV28 to TRBJ1-2, with D tentatively TRBD1 (6 bases). Trimming left V 3 bases short and J 4 bases short, with 12 bases between. The CDR3 runs 14 residues. CDR1 MDHEN and CDR2 SYDVKM come from the germline V gene. The CDR3: CASSFRLDSYGYTF. CDR3 nucleotides: TGTGCCAGCAGTTTCCGCCTGGACAGCTATGGCTACACCTTC.

On this clone: Different DNA sequences within this sample yield the same CDR3. The CDR3 DNA reads as TGTGCCAGCAGCTTAGAGGGGAACACTGAAGCTTTCTTT. Its protein is CASSLEGNTEAFF. The rearrangement joins TRBV7-9 to TRBJ1-1, with D unclear. V was clipped by 1 base and J by 1 base, with 4 bases between them. The CDR3 has 13 amino acids. Per germline, CDR1 SEHNR and CDR2 FQNEAQ (reference sequence).

This sequence joins TRBV28 and TRBJ2-1; D is perhaps TRBD1 or TRBD2 (6 bases each). Germline CDR1 and CDR2: MDHEN and SYDVKM. The CDR3 runs 14 residues. V shed 6 bases and J shed 8 bases, with 17 bases lying between them. In DNA form, the CDR3 reads TGTGCCAGCAGGAGGGGGGCCCAGGGGTATGAGCAGTTCTTC. It specifies CASRRGAQGYEQFF. Together with reference TRBV28 and TRBJ2-1, the CDR3 gives the full variable domain: DVKVTQSSRYLVKRTGEKVFLECVQDMDHENMFWYRQDPGLGLRLIYFSYDVKMKEKGDIPEGYSVSREKKERFSLILESASTNQTSMYLCASRRGAQGYEQFFGPGTRLTVL.

The rearrangement links TRBV19 to TRBJ1-5, with unresolved D. Per the germline V gene, CDR1 is LNHDA and CDR2 is SQIVND (reference sequence). The CDR3 is 14 residues long. V dropped 3 bases and J dropped 0 bases, with 6 bases sitting between them. The chain's CDR3 is CASSMGTSNQPQHF. The CDR3 DNA reads as TGTGCCAGTAGTATGGGAACTAGCAATCAGCCCCAGCATTTT.

This clone appeared a single time. The V call is TRBV14, the J call TRBJ2-1; either TRBD1 or TRBD2 may supply D (5 bases each). CDR1 and CDR2 (germline): SGHDN, FVKESK. V shed 4 bases and J shed 5 bases, with 12 bases lying between them. The length of the CDR3 is 14 residues. The CDR3 nucleotides are TGTGCCAGCAGCCCCCGACGGGACCACAATGAGCAGTTCTTC. Its translation is CASSPRRDHNEQFF.

Of note for this clone: An end of the junction differs from the germline gene, which may be a read error. The genes are TRBV10-3 and TRBJ1-1; 12 bases agree with TRBD1. This CDR3 has 17 residues. From germline, CDR1 is ENHRY and CDR2 SYGVKD. Here the CDR3 DNA reads TGTGCCAGCAGTGGCTCCGGGACAGGGGGCCGTGACACTGAAGCTTTCTTT. Amino acids: CASSGSGTGGRDTEAFF.

V and J are TRBV6-5 and TRBJ1-2, with TRBD1 matching 7 bases. Trimming at V came to 9 bases and at J to 4 bases, leaving 11 bases not matched to a gene. The V gene's germline CDR1 is MNHEY and CDR2 SVGAGI. There are 14 residues in the CDR3. This CDR3 reads CASTPDRASYGYTF. CDR3 nucleotides: TGTGCCAGTACCCCTGACAGGGCCTCCTATGGCTACACCTTC.